This TCR beta chain was captured by sequencing in a study of cytomegalovirus exposure and HLA in healthy donors. Study-wide points: TCR beta chain V- and J-gene trimming was linked, in a later analysis, to a missense variant in DCLRE1C.

The PCR was carried out with 60 Vbeta primers and 13 Jbeta primers. Sequencing used immunoSEQ multiplex PCR; TCRdb keeps in-frame clones, though not all of them. The sample carries fewer than 200,000 clones, roughly four fifths recorded once. Trimming cost V 6 bases and J 11 bases, with 11 bases left between them. This CDR3 has 11 residues. Germline CDR1 and CDR2: MNHEY and SVGAGI. Nominal health characterized the donors when sampled, though unrecorded immune exposures were likely. This clone appeared a few times. Its antigen remains unidentified. The receptor was isolated from a female donor in good health and CMV-seronegative. Sequences were obtained from PBMCs. The chain uses TRBV6-5 and TRBJ2-1; a weak D match, TRBD2 (6 bases). CDR3 coding DNA: TGTGCCAGCAGGACCGGGAGCCAGCAGTTCTTC. It yields the protein CASRTGSQQFF.